The table lists the clone carrying this T cell receptor (beta chain) with a count of one. The sample is drawn from a study of shared clonotypes between healthy human individuals. Per germline, CDR1 LNHNV and CDR2 YYDKDF (reference sequence). The CDR3 contains 14 residues. The V end lost 5 bases, the J end lost 0 bases, and 7 bases lay between the germline ends. Per the original data handling: Owing to the provision of junction-only sequences devoid of quality scores by immunoSEQ, filtering differed. Generated by immunoSEQ multiplex PCR, the TCRdb table keeps only in-frame clones and is missing some. V, J and clone size are taken as reported in that table, and D and trimming were inferred from the DNA itself. Of about 1 million clones in the sample, about 74% were seen once.

The gene calls are TRBV15 and TRBJ1-4; D gene uncertain. This TCR was sampled from a man younger than 35 in good health. The sample comprised memory CD4+ T cells sorted from blood. Regarding subset: CD45RA-negative fraction. For the CDR3, the DNA is TGTGCCACCAGCCGGGATTCAACTAATGAAAAACTGTTTTTT. This codes for CATSRDSTNEKLFF.